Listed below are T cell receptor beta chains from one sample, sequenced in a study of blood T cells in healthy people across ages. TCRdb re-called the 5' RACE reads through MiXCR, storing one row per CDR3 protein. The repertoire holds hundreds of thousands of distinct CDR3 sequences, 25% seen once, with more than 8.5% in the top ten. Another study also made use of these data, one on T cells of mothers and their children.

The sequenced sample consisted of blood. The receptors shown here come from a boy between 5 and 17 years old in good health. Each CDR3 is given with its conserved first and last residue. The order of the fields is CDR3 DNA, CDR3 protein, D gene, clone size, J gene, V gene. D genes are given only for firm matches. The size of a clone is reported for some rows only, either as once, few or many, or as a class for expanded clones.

TGTGCCAGCCAAAGGGGGGGGACAGGGAATGGCTACACCTTC	CASQRGGTGNGYTF	TRBD1	-	TRBJ1-2	TRBV12-3/TRBV12-4
TGCGCCAGCAGCTTGCCCGGCGGGACCCAAGAGACCCAGTACTTC	CASSLPGGTQETQYF	-	-	TRBJ2-5	TRBV5-1
TGCAGTGCTGGCCGGGACTTAGATGAAGCTTTCTTT	CSAGRDLDEAFF	-	-	TRBJ1-1	TRBV20-1
TGCAGTGCTTTCCCTCCAGGGGAGTTGCCCGGGGAGCTGTTTTTT	CSAFPPGELPGELFF	-	few	TRBJ2-2	TRBV20-1
TGTGCCAGCAGTTATCAGCGTAGAGGGGAGCAGTTCTTC	CASSYQRRGEQFF	-	few	TRBJ2-1	TRBV6-5
TGCAGCGCCGATGGGACAGGGGATGAAAAACTGTTTTTT	CSADGTGDEKLFF	TRBD1	many	TRBJ1-4	TRBV29-1
TGTGCCAGCATAAAGGGGACTAGCGGCAGAGATACGCAGTATTTT	CASIKGTSGRDTQYF	TRBD2	few	TRBJ2-3	TRBV2
TGTGCCAGCAGCTCCGAAGGGACGGACGATGAAAAACTGTTTTTT	CASSSEGTDDEKLFF	-	-	TRBJ1-4	TRBV9
TGTGCCAGCAGCCTCCAGGGAAGGGACTACGAGCAGTACTTC	CASSLQGRDYEQYF	-	-	TRBJ2-7	TRBV7-9
TGTGCCAGCAGCGAGGGACTAGCGGGAGGGGATGAGCAGTTCTTC	CASSEGLAGGDEQFF	TRBD2	-	TRBJ2-1	TRBV7-8
TGCGCCAGCAGCCCCTCCGGGACAGACTACGAGCAGTACTTC	CASSPSGTDYEQYF	TRBD1	-	TRBJ2-7	TRBV5-1
TGTGCCAGCAGCCCCCACAGGGTTCCTAATGAAAAACTGTTTTTT	CASSPHRVPNEKLFF	-	-	TRBJ1-4	TRBV7-2
TGTGCCAGCAGCTTAGACTGGGCAGGCTACGAGCAGTACTTC	CASSLDWAGYEQYF	-	few	TRBJ2-7	TRBV7-2
TGTGCCAGCAGCTGGGGGTTACTCGGTAGCGAGCAGTACTTC	CASSWGLLGSEQYF	-	few	TRBJ2-7	TRBV7-2
TGTGCCAGCAGCCCGAAGGGACTAGCGGGGGGCTACAATGAGCAGTTCTTC	CASSPKGLAGGYNEQFF	TRBD2	-	TRBJ2-1	TRBV11-2
TGCGCCGGCAGCCAAGATACCAATTCGTACAATGAGCAGTTCTTC	CAGSQDTNSYNEQFF	-	-	TRBJ2-1	TRBV4-3
TGTGCCAGCAGCCCTACCCTTGGTGTGGATGAGCAGTTCTTC	CASSPTLGVDEQFF	-	few	TRBJ2-1	TRBV7-3
TGCAGTGCTAGAGATCGGGCGGGGTTGGACTACAATGAGCAGTTCTTC	CSARDRAGLDYNEQFF	-	-	TRBJ2-1	TRBV20-1
TGTGCCAGCAGCTTAGCCTCGATTTCTGGTGGCAAAAACATTCAGTACTTC	CASSLASISGGKNIQYF	-	-	TRBJ2-4	TRBV7-2
TGTGCCAGCACGCTAGCGGGAGATTACGAGCAGTACTTC	CASTLAGDYEQYF	TRBD2	-	TRBJ2-7	TRBV28
TGTGCCAGCAATCTTGGACAGGGGTACAACGAGCAGTACTTC	CASNLGQGYNEQYF	TRBD1	-	TRBJ2-7	TRBV7-9
TGTGCCAGCAGCTTGTTTCGGGGGGCCCCGACAGATACGCAGTATTTT	CASSLFRGAPTDTQYF	-	few	TRBJ2-3	TRBV13
TGTGCCAGCAGCCAACCGGGACAGGGGGAGACTGAAGCTTTCTTT	CASSQPGQGETEAFF	TRBD1	few	TRBJ1-1	TRBV3-1
TGTGCTAGTGGTCTAAGTGAGGTCAACTATGGCTACACCTTC	CASGLSEVNYGYTF	-	few	TRBJ1-2	TRBV12-5
TGTGCCAGCAGGAGAGGCCGGGACCGCTACTACGAGCAGTACTTC	CASRRGRDRYYEQYF	-	few	TRBJ2-7	TRBV12-3/TRBV12-4
TGTGCCAGCAGTTTGGGCCGGGGAGAGACCCAGTACTTC	CASSLGRGETQYF	-	many	TRBJ2-5	TRBV5-1
TGCGCCAGCAGCTTAGACAGTTCCGGGAACATTCAGTACTTC	CASSLDSSGNIQYF	-	few	TRBJ2-4	TRBV5-1
TGTGCCAGCAGCCACCCTCGGGCGGGGGGCTATGGCTACACCTTC	CASSHPRAGGYGYTF	-	few	TRBJ1-2	TRBV3-1
TGTGCCAGCAGCTTGATAGCGGGCTATAACAATGAGCAGTTCTTC	CASSLIAGYNNEQFF	TRBD2	-	TRBJ2-1	TRBV7-9
TGTGCCAGCAGTGAAGAGGGTTTTTGGGCGGAGGCGAGCTCCTACGAGCAGTACTTC	CASSEEGFWAEASSYEQYF	-	-	TRBJ2-7	TRBV6-1
TGTGCCAGCAGCTTAACCATAAACACCGGGGAGCTGTTTTTT	CASSLTINTGELFF	-	-	TRBJ2-2	TRBV11-2
TGTGCCAGCAGCTTCACGGTGGGGGAGACCCAGTACTTC	CASSFTVGETQYF	-	few	TRBJ2-5	TRBV11-3
TGCAGTGCTAGGGTTAGAGGGCATTCCTACGAGCAGTACTTC	CSARVRGHSYEQYF	-	few	TRBJ2-7	TRBV20-1
TGTGCCAGCAGCTCCTGGGACAGCTCTGGAAACACCATATATTTT	CASSSWDSSGNTIYF	TRBD1	few	TRBJ1-3	TRBV7-2
TGTGCCAGCACACAAAGGGGGGGCGGGTCCTCCTACGAGCAGTACTTC	CASTQRGGGSSYEQYF	-	-	TRBJ2-7	TRBV7-2
TGCAGCGCCCGTGACGGAGGAAACACCATATATTTT	CSARDGGNTIYF	-	-	TRBJ1-3	TRBV29-1
TGTGCCAGCAGCACGGGACTAGCGGGAGCTGAGACCCAGTACTTC	CASSTGLAGAETQYF	TRBD2	-	TRBJ2-5	TRBV7-3
TGCAGCGTTGAACTAGCGGGAGCCCCAAGCTATAGCACAGATACGCAGTATTTT	CSVELAGAPSYSTDTQYF	TRBD2	few	TRBJ2-3	TRBV29-1
TGTGCCAGCAGCCCCCAGGGGACAGGGGTCTACGAGCAGTACTTC	CASSPQGTGVYEQYF	-	-	TRBJ2-7	TRBV21-1
TGTGCCAGCAGTGGAAGGGATGAGAGGGAGGCCCTTACCGGGGAGCTGTTTTTT	CASSGRDEREALTGELFF	-	-	TRBJ2-2	TRBV2
TGCGCCAGCAGCTTGGCCCTAAGGGCTGGGGCCAACGTCCTGACTTTC	CASSLALRAGANVLTF	-	-	TRBJ2-6	TRBV5-1
TGTGCCAGCAGGTCAGACAATCAGCCCCAGCATTTT	CASRSDNQPQHF	-	few	TRBJ1-5	TRBV2
TGTGCCATCAGACAGACCCTTAACACTGAAGCTTTCTTT	CAIRQTLNTEAFF	-	-	TRBJ1-1	TRBV10-3
TGTGCCAGCAGCTTAGGGTTTTGGACAGGGCTGTTTTTT	CASSLGFWTGLFF	TRBD1	-	TRBJ1-4	TRBV7-2
TGCAGTGCCGAGCGGGAGTCCCACAATGAGCAGTTCTTC	CSAERESHNEQFF	TRBD2	-	TRBJ2-1	TRBV20-1
TGCAGCGTCCTGACGGGGGGAGATGAAAAACTGTTTTTT	CSVLTGGDEKLFF	-	few	TRBJ1-4	TRBV29-1
TGTGCCAGCAGCCGGGGATCAGATACGCAGTATTTT	CASSRGSDTQYF	-	-	TRBJ2-3	TRBV27
TGTGCCAGCAGAGGGGGGATTAGTTCAGATACGCAGTATTTT	CASRGGISSDTQYF	-	few	TRBJ2-3	TRBV3-1
TGTGCCAGCTCACCTTCCGACTACAATGAGCAGTTCTTC	CASSPSDYNEQFF	-	many	TRBJ2-1	TRBV18
TGCAGCGTTGAAAGGACAGGGAGGGATGAGCAGTTCTTC	CSVERTGRDEQFF	-	few	TRBJ2-1	TRBV29-1
TGTGCCAGCACCGAACAGGGGGATGTAATAGATACGCAGTATTTT	CASTEQGDVIDTQYF	TRBD1	-	TRBJ2-3	TRBV6-1
TGTGCCAGCAGTTCGCGGGGCAGGGGATACTCCTACGAGCAGTACTTC	CASSSRGRGYSYEQYF	-	few	TRBJ2-7	TRBV28